Listed here are 8 T cell receptor beta chains from one sample, sequenced in a study of graft-versus-host responses after intestinal transplantation. Only in-frame clones appear in the TCRdb table, and some are missing; sequencing was by immunoSEQ multiplex PCR. The table shows about 64,000 clones, with 80% to 95% occurring only once. The material was bone marrow, obtained roughly 780 days after intestinal transplantation. These receptors were taken from a human patient who received an intestinal transplant, so some T cells may come from the graft donor.

The chain is built from TRBV7-6 and TRBJ2-7, with D hard to call. The CDR3 totals 13 residues. Germline lookup yields CDR1 SGHVS and CDR2 FNYEAQ. V was clipped by 1 base and J by 2 bases, with 6 bases between them. The CDR3 loop is CASSLVSTYEQYF. For the CDR3, the DNA is TGTGCCAGCAGCTTAGTCTCAACCTACGAGCAGTACTTC.

J is TRBJ1-4 and V is TRBV2; 9 bases agree with TRBD1. Germline V gives CDR1 SNHLY, CDR2 FYNNEI. This CDR3 contains 14 residues. The ends lost 6 bases at V and 8 bases at J; junction bases unmatched: 7. In DNA, the CDR3 is TGTGCCAGCAGAGAACAGACAGGGGGAGAAAAACTGTTTTTT. Its translation is CASREQTGGEKLFF.

This chain connects TRBV5-1 to TRBJ1-4; D unresolved. The CDR3 totals 14 residues. Trimming cost V 2 bases and J 4 bases, with 9 bases left between them. Germline CDR1 SGHRS, CDR2 YFSETQ. The CDR3 sequence is CASSFYSGNEKLFF. The DNA for the CDR3 is TGCGCCAGCAGCTTTTACAGCGGTAATGAAAAACTGTTTTTT.

The genes are TRBV19 and TRBJ2-1; D uncertain. The CDR3 totals 11 residues. V was trimmed by 3 bases and J by 8 bases, leaving 5 bases between them. Germline V CDR1 and CDR2: LNHDA, SQIVND (reference sequence). The CDR3 region is CASSMVHEQFF. The CDR3, as DNA: TGTGCCAGTAGTATGGTGCATGAGCAGTTCTTC.

V gene TRBV19 combines with J gene TRBJ1-2; D call uncertain. Trimming shortened V by 1 base and J by 7 bases, and 7 bases separated the two germline ends. The CDR3 is 12 residues long. Germline-derived CDR1 and CDR2 are LNHDA and SQIVND (reference sequence). CDR3 sequence (DNA): TGTGCCAGTAGTATAGGACGTGCTGGCTACACCTTC. This gives the protein CASSIGRAGYTF.

V is TRBV4-1 and J is TRBJ1-1; D gene uncertain. CDR1 is MGHRA and CDR2 is YSYEKL in the germline V gene. The CDR3 totals 15 residues. V was pared by 1 base and J by 0 bases, with 9 bases between. The CDR3 reads CASSQVGTLNTEAFF. For the CDR3, the DNA is TGCGCCAGCAGCCAAGTGGGAACCTTGAACACTGAAGCTTTCTTT.

The rearrangement links TRBV5-4 to TRBJ2-3; no firm D call. From germline, CDR1 is SGHNT and CDR2 YYREEE (reference sequence). This CDR3 spans 14 amino acids. Trimming left V 2 bases short and J 0 bases short, with 7 bases between. The CDR3 sequence is CASSLVFSTDTQYF. CDR3 DNA: TGTGCCAGCAGCTTAGTCTTCAGCACAGATACGCAGTATTTT.

V gene TRBV27 combines with J gene TRBJ2-5; D ambiguous. Between the trimmed V and J ends, which lost 4 bases and 5 bases, there was a span of 11 bases. CDR3 length: 13 residues. CDR1 MNHEY and CDR2 SMNVEV come from the germline V gene (reference sequence). This chain's CDR3 is CASSSHTKETQYF. The DNA for the CDR3 is TGTGCCAGCAGTTCCCATACGAAGGAGACCCAGTACTTC.